Below are 18 T cell receptor beta chains sequenced from a single sample in a study of cytomegalovirus exposure and HLA in healthy donors. Researchers ran the PCR with 60 Vbeta and 13 Jbeta primers. TCRdb's table, derived via immunoSEQ multiplex PCR, lists solely in-frame clones and lacks some. The sample has about 160,000 clones, 75% to 85% seen once. The sample taken for sequencing was PBMCs. The receptors originated from a man younger than 40 in good health and CMV-seronegative.

This clone was counted once. This chain connects TRBV14 to TRBJ2-1, with 10 positions matching TRBD2. The V and J ends lost 3 bases and 5 bases, in that order; junction bases with no gene match: 13. This CDR3 spans 18 amino acids. In germline, CDR1 is SGHDN, CDR2 FVKESK. The CDR3 protein is CASSHLVLSGRSHNEQFF. The CDR3 nucleotides are TGTGCCAGCAGCCACCTGGTACTTAGCGGGAGGTCCCACAATGAGCAGTTCTTC. The full variable domain, its missing parts supplied by reference TRBV14 and TRBJ2-1, is EAGVTQFPSHSVIEKGQTVTLRCDPISGHDNLYWYRRVMGKEIKFLLHFVKESKQDESGMPNNRFLAERTGGTYSTLKVQPAELEDSGVYFCASSHLVLSGRSHNEQFFGPGTRLTVL.

The chain has TRBV5-8 and TRBJ2-7; 10 nucleotides align to TRBD1. V lost 2 bases and J lost 2; bases outside the gene matches: 4. This CDR3 contains 15 residues. The germline V gene has CDR1 SGHTS and CDR2 YDEGEE. CDR3 in DNA: TGTGCCAGCAGCTTTGACAGGGGGCCTGCCTACGAGCAGTACTTC. Protein: CASSFDRGPAYEQYF.

This clone was recorded a few times. V gene TRBV27 combines with J gene TRBJ2-1; 10 bases fit TRBD2. This CDR3 spans 14 amino acids. The V segment lost 3 bases and the J segment 8 bases; nucleotides outside the gene matches: 4. The V gene's germline CDR1 is MNHEY and CDR2 SMNVEV (reference sequence). The CDR3 region is CASSFLAGGDEQFF. CDR3 in DNA: TGTGCCAGCAGTTTCTTAGCGGGAGGTGATGAGCAGTTCTTC.

The CDR3 DNA follows: TGTGCCAGCAGTGAACTCAACCGGGACAGGGGGCAGCAGTACTTC. This translates into CASSELNRDRGQQYF. The chain has TRBV2 and TRBJ2-7, with 12 bases aligning to TRBD1. The germline V gene has CDR1 SNHLY and CDR2 FYNNEI. The CDR3 is made up of 15 amino acids. With 2 bases clipped from V and 8 bases from J, the junction kept 7 bases outside the gene matches.

The CDR3 protein is CASSVAGDNEKLFF. The DNA for the CDR3 is TGTGCCAGCAGCGTAGCAGGGGACAATGAAAAACTGTTTTTT. The chain uses TRBV9 and TRBJ1-4; maybe TRBD1 (6 bases). Germline loops: CDR1 SGDLS, CDR2 YYNGEE. CDR3 length equals 14 residues. Trimming shortened V by 0 bases and J by 5 bases, and 8 bases separated the two germline ends.

The chain joins TRBV30 to TRBJ2-1; TRBD1 might be the D (8 bases). The CDR3 has 13 amino acids. Germline values: CDR1 GTSNPN, CDR2 SVGIG (reference sequence). V lost 0 bases, J lost 9 bases, and 12 bases lay in between. CDR3 DNA: TGTGCCTGGAGTGTAACAGGGGGGGGTGAGCAGTTCTTC. Protein product: CAWSVTGGGEQFF.

This sequence joins TRBV6-5 and TRBJ1-5; D remains unclear. Germline values: CDR1 MNHEY, CDR2 SVGAGI. The CDR3 contains 12 residues. V lost 6 bases and J lost 9, with 12 bases in between. DNA of the CDR3: TGTGCCAGCAGACCCTTAGCGGGGCCCCAGCATTTT. This gives the protein CASRPLAGPQHF.

The chain couples TRBV15 to TRBJ1-4; D may be TRBD1 (6 bases). The CDR3 is made up of 15 amino acids. Germline V gene data show CDR1 as LNHNV and CDR2 as YYDKDF (reference sequence). Trimming took 3 bases from V and 4 from J, leaving 12 bases between them. CDR3 nucleotide sequence: TGTGCCACCAGCAGGCGACAGGTTCTTAATGAAAAACTGTTTTTT. It codes for CATSRRQVLNEKLFF.

This clone came up a few times. The J gene is TRBJ2-7, the V gene TRBV6-1; D is possibly TRBD1 (6 bases). The CDR3 contains 16 residues. The V and J ends lost 1 base and 0 bases respectively, with 13 bases between them. The V gene's germline CDR1 is MNHNS and CDR2 SASEGT. The CDR3 is CASSEESTGSSYEQYF. As DNA, the CDR3 is TGTGCCAGCAGTGAAGAGTCTACAGGGAGCTCCTACGAGCAGTACTTC.

The chain links TRBV11-3 to TRBJ2-2; 7 bases are a match to TRBD2. V gave up 8 bases and J gave up 4 bases; unmatched junction bases: 10. Germline values: CDR1 SGHNT, CDR2 YENEEA. The CDR3 has 15 residues. The CDR3 is CASRGLVGGTGELFF. In DNA form, the CDR3 reads TGTGCCAGCCGTGGACTAGTCGGTGGCACCGGGGAGCTGTTTTTT. Complete variable domain (other parts from reference TRBV11-3 and TRBJ2-2): EAGVVQSPRYKIIEKKQPVAFWCNPISGHNTLYWYLQNLGQGPELLIRYENEEAVDDSQLPKDRFSAERLKGVDSTLKIQPAELGDSAVYLCASRGLVGGTGELFFGEGSRLTVL.

The chain couples TRBV2 to TRBJ2-6, with 7 bases aligning to TRBD2. The CDR3 is 14 amino acids. The trim removed 9 bases at V and 1 base at J, leaving 3 bases unmatched. Germline V gene sequence: CDR1 SNHLY, CDR2 FYNNEI. The CDR3 region has the DNA TGTGCCAGGGGGGAGGGGTCTGGGGCCAACGTCCTGACTTTC. It specifies CARGEGSGANVLTF.

V is TRBV4-3 and J is TRBJ1-4, with D unresolved. CDR1 is LGHNA, CDR2 YSLEER, per germline. The germline V and J ends were trimmed by 1 base and 8 bases, with 8 bases remaining between them. The CDR3 is made up of 13 amino acids. The CDR3 nucleotides are TGCGCCAGCAGCCAAGCTCGACTCGAAAAACTGTTTTTT. Translated, it gives CASSQARLEKLFF.

The rearrangement uses TRBV4-3 and TRBJ2-3; 8 bases align to TRBD2. The germline gives CDR1 LGHNA, CDR2 YSLEER. This CDR3 is built from 15 residues. Trimming took 4 bases from V and 1 from J; bases not matched to a gene: 4. The CDR3 sequence is CASSPFSGGTDTQYF. The CDR3 coding sequence is TGCGCCAGCAGCCCCTTTAGCGGGGGCACAGATACGCAGTATTTT.

J is TRBJ1-1 and V is TRBV6-5; D perhaps matches TRBD1 (5 bases). In germline, CDR1 is MNHEY, CDR2 SVGAGI. V shed 0 bases and J shed 4 bases, with 15 bases lying between them. This CDR3 region has 16 residues. Written as DNA, the CDR3 is TGTGCCAGCAGTTACTCACTGACTGGGCAGGGCACTGAAGCTTTCTTT. Its protein is CASSYSLTGQGTEAFF.

There are a few counts of this clone. This chain uses TRBV7-3 with TRBJ1-1; 9 bases fit TRBD1. V gave up 4 bases and J gave up 0 bases; unmatched junction bases: 9. From germline, CDR1 is SGHTA and CDR2 FQGTGA. The CDR3 extends over 17 amino acids. The CDR3 coding sequence is TGTGCCAGCAGCTCCACAGGGGGCAGCCTAATGAACACTGAAGCTTTCTTT. Translation gives CASSSTGGSLMNTEAFF.

This rearrangement joins TRBV25-1 to TRBJ2-3; D gene unclear. The CDR3 covers 15 residues. The germline V gene has CDR1 MGHDK and CDR2 SYGVNS. V shed 3 bases and J shed 5 bases, with 15 bases lying between them. CDR3 nucleotide sequence: TGTGCCAGCAGTGATAGGCTAGGATATGGAGATACGCAGTATTTT. Translating it yields CASSDRLGYGDTQYF.

This clone was seen just once. The CDR3: CASSPGQGLNTEAFF. The CDR3 region has the DNA TGTGCCAGCAGCCCGGGACAGGGTCTGAACACTGAAGCTTTCTTT. The chain links TRBV28 to TRBJ1-1; 9 nucleotides line up with TRBD1. This CDR3 has 15 residues. V trimming: 6 bases; J trimming: 0 bases; junction bases outside the gene matches: 5. Germline-derived CDR1 and CDR2 are MDHEN and SYDVKM.

There are a few counts of this clone. The chain uses TRBV5-4 and TRBJ1-1; TRBD1 matches 9 bases. This CDR3 region has 13 residues. From germline, CDR1 is SGHNT and CDR2 YYREEE (reference sequence). V lost 7 bases to trimming and J lost 3 bases; unmatched junction nucleotides: 4. The CDR3 DNA sequence: TGTGCCAGCGGACAGGGGAGGGACACTGAAGCTTTCTTT. Translating it yields CASGQGRDTEAFF.